The clone carrying this T cell receptor beta chain has a count of ten or more. Its antigen is undetermined. This entry belongs to a study of a mutant IDH1 vaccine in newly diagnosed glioma. Documented time point: week 11, during vaccination. In every dose of vaccine, 300 ug of mutant IDH1 20-mer peptide was given alongside topical imiquimod. The length of the CDR3 is 15 residues. V was pared by 7 bases and J by 7 bases, with 8 bases of the junction left unmatched. Germline CDR1 reads LNHDA; CDR2 reads SQIVND (reference sequence). Only in-frame clones appear in the TCRdb table, and some are missing; sequencing was by immunoSEQ multiplex PCR. This table has some 120,000 clones, around three quarters appearing once.

The gene calls are TRBV19 and TRBJ2-1, with 12 bases that match TRBD2. This TCR was recovered from a man aged 35 to 55 with glioma. The sequences come from PBMCs, collected from a glioma patient whose treatment included an IDH1 peptide vaccine. The DNA for the CDR3 is TGTGCCAGTACCATTGGGACTAGCGGGTTAAATGAGCAGTTCTTC. Protein: CASTIGTSGLNEQFF.